This TCR beta chain was documented in a study of T-cell reconstitution after alpha-beta-depleted transplantation in children. Overall study findings and caveats: Several hundred expanded graft clones reportedly were the source of alpha-beta T cells about two months after transplant. The main origin of T-cell counts and diversity one year after transplant was newly produced T cells.

A library of TCRbeta sequences, prepared with unique molecular identifiers, was generated. TCRdb processed the PCR reads anew with MiXCR; each CDR3 protein has one entry. The sample contains 150,000 to 250,000 distinct CDR3 sequences, just under 6.5% of which appear only once. With 6 bases removed from V and 5 bases from J, the gap between germline ends came to 17 bases. In germline, CDR1 is SGHRS, CDR2 YFSETQ. The CDR3 length is 14 residues. This clonotype was picked up a small number of times. The target antigen is unknown. This specimen was PBMCs, taken before TCRalphabeta/CD19-depleted stem cell transplant. The chain recombines TRBV5-1 with TRBJ1-1, with D perhaps matching TRBD1 (5 bases). This TCR came from a girl in the first two years of life with combined immunodeficiency, due to receive a stem cell transplant. The CDR3 DNA is TGCGCCAGCACCCCGGGCGACGGGGGGACTGAAGCTTTCTTT. The encoded protein is CASTPGDGGTEAFF.